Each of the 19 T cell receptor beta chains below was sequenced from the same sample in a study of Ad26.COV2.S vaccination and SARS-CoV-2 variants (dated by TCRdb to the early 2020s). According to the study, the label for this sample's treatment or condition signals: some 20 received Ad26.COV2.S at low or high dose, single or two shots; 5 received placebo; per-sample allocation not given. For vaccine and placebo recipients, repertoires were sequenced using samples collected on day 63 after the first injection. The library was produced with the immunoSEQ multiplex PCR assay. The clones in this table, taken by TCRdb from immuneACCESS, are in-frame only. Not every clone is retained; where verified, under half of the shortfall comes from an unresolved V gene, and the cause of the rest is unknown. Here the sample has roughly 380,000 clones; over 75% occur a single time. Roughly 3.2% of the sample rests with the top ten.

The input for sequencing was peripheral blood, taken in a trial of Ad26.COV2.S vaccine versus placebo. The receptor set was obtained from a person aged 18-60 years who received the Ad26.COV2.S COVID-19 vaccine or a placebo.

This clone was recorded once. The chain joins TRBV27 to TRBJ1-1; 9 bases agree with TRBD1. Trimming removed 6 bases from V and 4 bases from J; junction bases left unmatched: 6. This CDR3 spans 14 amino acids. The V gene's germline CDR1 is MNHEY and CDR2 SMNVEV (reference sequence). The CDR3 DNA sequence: TGTGCCAGCAGGTCACAGGGGGCGTTCACTGAAGCTTTCTTT. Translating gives CASRSQGAFTEAFF.

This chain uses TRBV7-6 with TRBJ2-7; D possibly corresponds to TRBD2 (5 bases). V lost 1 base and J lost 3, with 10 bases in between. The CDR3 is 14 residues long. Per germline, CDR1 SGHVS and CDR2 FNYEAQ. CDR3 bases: TGTGCCAGCAGCTTAGAGCAGGAGGACTACGAGCAGTACTTC. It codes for CASSLEQEDYEQYF.

The chain's CDR3 is CASSIPTANEQFF. For the CDR3, the DNA is TGTGCCAGTAGTATACCGACGGCCAATGAGCAGTTCTTC. The chain employs TRBV19 and TRBJ2-1, with D unresolved. The CDR3 has 13 amino acids. The V gene lost 2 bases and the J gene lost 6 bases, with 8 bases spanning the gap. Germline assignment: CDR1 LNHDA and CDR2 SQIVND (reference sequence).

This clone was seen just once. CDR3 DNA: TGTGCCACCAGTGATTGGGACAGGGGAGATACGCAGTATTTT. The encoded protein is CATSDWDRGDTQYF. This chain uses TRBV24-1 with TRBJ2-3; 10 bases match TRBD1. Germline CDR1 KGHDR, CDR2 SFDVKD. CDR3 size: 14 residues. Trimming removed 2 bases from V and 5 bases from J; junction bases left unmatched: 0.

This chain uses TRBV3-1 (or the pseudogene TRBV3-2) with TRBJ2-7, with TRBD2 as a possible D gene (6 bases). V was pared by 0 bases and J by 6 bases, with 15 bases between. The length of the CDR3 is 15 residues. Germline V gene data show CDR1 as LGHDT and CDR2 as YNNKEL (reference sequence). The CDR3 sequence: CASSQDLRREGEQYF. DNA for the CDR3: TGTGCCAGCAGCCAAGATCTAAGGAGGGAAGGCGAGCAGTACTTC.

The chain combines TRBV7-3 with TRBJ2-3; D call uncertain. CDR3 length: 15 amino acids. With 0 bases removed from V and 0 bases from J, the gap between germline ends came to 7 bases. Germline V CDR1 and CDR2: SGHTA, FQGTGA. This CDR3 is CASSLTPHSTDTQYF. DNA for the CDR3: TGTGCCAGCAGCTTAACCCCGCATAGCACAGATACGCAGTATTTT.

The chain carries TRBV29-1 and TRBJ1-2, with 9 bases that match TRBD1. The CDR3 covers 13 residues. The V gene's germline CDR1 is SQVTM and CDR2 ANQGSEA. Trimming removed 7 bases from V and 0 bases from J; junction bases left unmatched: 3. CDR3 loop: CSARQGANYGYTF. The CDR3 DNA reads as TGCAGCGCCAGACAGGGGGCTAACTATGGCTACACCTTC.

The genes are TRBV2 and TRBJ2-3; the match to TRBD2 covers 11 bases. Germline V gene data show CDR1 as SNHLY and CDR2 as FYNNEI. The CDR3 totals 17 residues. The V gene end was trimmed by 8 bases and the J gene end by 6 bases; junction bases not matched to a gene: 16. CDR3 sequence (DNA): TGTGCCAGCCCTGCCCCCCTAGCGGGGGGACAAATTGATACGCAGTATTTT. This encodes CASPAPLAGGQIDTQYF.

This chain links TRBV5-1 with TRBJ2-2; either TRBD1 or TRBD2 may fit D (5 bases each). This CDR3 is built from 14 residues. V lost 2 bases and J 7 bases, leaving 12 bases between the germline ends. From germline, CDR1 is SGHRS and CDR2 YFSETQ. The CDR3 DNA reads TGCGCCAGCAGCTTTCGGGACGAAATCGGGGAGCTGTTTTTT. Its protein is CASSFRDEIGELFF. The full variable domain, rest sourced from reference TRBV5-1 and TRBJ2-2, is KAGVTQTPRYLIKTRGQQVTLSCSPISGHRSVSWYQQTPGQGLQFLFEYFSETQRNKGNFPGRFSGRQFSNSRSEMNVSTLELGDSALYLCASSFRDEIGELFFGEGSRLTVL.

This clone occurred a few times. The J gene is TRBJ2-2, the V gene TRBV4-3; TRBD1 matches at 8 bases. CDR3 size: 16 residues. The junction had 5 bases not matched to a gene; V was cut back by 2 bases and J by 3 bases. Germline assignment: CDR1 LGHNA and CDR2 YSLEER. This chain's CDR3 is CASSQRRGPHTGELFF. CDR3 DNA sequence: TGCGCCAGCAGCCAACGCAGGGGGCCACACACCGGGGAGCTGTTTTTT.

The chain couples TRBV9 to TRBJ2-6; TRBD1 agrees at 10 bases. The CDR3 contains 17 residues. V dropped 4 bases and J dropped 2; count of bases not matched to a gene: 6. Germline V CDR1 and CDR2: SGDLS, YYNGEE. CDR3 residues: CASSRQGAGTGANVLTF. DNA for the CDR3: TGTGCCAGCAGCCGACAGGGGGCGGGAACTGGGGCCAACGTCCTGACTTTC.

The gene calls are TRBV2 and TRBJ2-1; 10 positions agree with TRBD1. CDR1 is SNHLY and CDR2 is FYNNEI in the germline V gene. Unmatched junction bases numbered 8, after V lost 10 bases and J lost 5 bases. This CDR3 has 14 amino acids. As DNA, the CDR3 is TGTGCCAATCACGGGACAGGGGTAAACAATGAGCAGTTCTTC. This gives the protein CANHGTGVNNEQFF.

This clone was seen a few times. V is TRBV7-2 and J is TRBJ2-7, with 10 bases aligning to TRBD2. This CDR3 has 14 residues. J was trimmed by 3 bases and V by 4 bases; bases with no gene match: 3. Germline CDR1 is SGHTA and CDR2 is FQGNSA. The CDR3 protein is CASSSRLAGYEQYF. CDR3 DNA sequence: TGTGCCAGCAGCTCTCGACTAGCGGGCTACGAGCAGTACTTC.

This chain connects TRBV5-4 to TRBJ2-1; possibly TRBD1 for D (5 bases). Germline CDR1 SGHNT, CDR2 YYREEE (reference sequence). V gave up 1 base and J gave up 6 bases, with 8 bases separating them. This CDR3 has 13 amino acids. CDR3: CASSLQGPNEQFF. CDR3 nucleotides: TGTGCCAGCAGCTTGCAGGGTCCCAATGAGCAGTTCTTC.

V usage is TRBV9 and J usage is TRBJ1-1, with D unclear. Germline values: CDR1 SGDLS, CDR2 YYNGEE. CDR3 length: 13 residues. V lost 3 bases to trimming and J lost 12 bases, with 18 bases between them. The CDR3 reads CASSGGPYEAPFF. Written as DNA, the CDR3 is TGTGCCAGCAGCGGCGGACCGTATGAAGCTCCTTTCTTT.

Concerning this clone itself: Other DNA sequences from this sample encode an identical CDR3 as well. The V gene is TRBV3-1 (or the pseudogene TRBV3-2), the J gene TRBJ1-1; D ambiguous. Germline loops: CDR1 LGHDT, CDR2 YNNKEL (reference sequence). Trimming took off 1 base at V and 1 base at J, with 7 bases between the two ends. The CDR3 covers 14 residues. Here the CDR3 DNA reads TGTGCCAGCAGCCAAGTCGAGGGGAACACTGAAGCTTTCTTT. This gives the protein CASSQVEGNTEAFF.

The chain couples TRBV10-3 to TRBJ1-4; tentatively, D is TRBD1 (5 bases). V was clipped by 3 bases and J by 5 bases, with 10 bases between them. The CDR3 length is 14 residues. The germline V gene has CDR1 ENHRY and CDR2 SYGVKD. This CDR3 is CAISDRDGNEKLFF. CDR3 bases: TGTGCCATCAGTGACAGGGACGGGAATGAAAAACTGTTTTTT.

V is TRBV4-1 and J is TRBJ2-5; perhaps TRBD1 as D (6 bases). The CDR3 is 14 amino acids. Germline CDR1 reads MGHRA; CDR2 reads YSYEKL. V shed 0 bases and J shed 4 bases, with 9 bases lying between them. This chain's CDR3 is CASSQEQGGETQYF. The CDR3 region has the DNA TGCGCCAGCAGCCAAGAACAGGGCGGAGAGACCCAGTACTTC.

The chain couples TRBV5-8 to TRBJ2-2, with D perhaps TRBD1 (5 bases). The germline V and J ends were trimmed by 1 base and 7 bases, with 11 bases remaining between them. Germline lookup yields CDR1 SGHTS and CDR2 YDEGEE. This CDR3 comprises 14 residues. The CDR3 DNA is TGTGCCAGCAGCTTGCAGGGTACGGGCGGGGAGCTGTTTTTT. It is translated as CASSLQGTGGELFF. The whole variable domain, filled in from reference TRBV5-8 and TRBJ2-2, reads EAGVTQSPTHLIKTRGQQATLRCSPISGHTSVYWYQQALGLGLQFLLWYDEGEERNRGNFPPRFSGRQFPNYSSELNVNALELEDSALYLCASSLQGTGGELFFGEGSRLTVL.